Below are 19 T cell receptor beta chains sequenced from a single sample in a study of blood T cell repertoires in COVID-19. Repertoires were generated with immunoSEQ multiplex PCR, while TCRdb's copy carries only in-frame clones and drops some. The repertoire holds some 78,000 clones, around 83% seen once, with 3% to 4% in the top ten. Specimen: peripheral blood. The receptors derive from a man over 45 with acute or convalescent COVID-19.

The rearrangement uses TRBV6-6 and TRBJ1-5; D uncertain. Germline CDR1 and CDR2: MNHNY and SVGAGI (reference sequence). Trimming stripped 6 bases from V and 1 base from J, with 10 bases between. This CDR3 has 14 amino acids. The DNA for the CDR3 is TGTGCCAGCAGATGGGGAGGGAGCAATCAGCCCCAGCATTTT. It specifies CASRWGGSNQPQHF.

This chain uses TRBV7-8 with TRBJ2-7, with 7 bases identical to TRBD2. The CDR3 loop spans 12 amino acids. J lost 5 bases, V lost 3 bases, and 1 base had no gene match. From germline, CDR1 is SGHVS and CDR2 FQNEAQ. The CDR3 sequence is CASSLGGDEQYF. Written as DNA, the CDR3 is TGTGCCAGCAGCTTGGGAGGGGACGAGCAGTACTTC.

The chain carries TRBV4-3 and TRBJ2-7, with TRBD1 identical over 8 bases. The CDR3 length is 16 residues. J was trimmed by 2 bases and V by 1 base; bases with no gene match: 7. CDR1 LGHNA and CDR2 YSLEER come from the germline V gene. CDR3 DNA: TGCGCCAGCAGCCAAGGCCAAGGGACAGGAACCTACGAGCAGTACTTC. This sequence encodes CASSQGQGTGTYEQYF.

The J gene is TRBJ1-6, the V gene TRBV12-3 or TRBV12-4, with D unresolved. The CDR3 is made up of 13 amino acids. V was cut by 6 bases and J by 10 bases, with 13 bases left in between. CDR3 in DNA: TGTGCCAGCAGGGAGGCTTTTGGGTCACCCCTCCACTTT. Translation gives CASREAFGSPLHF.

This sequence joins TRBV7-9 and TRBJ1-1; 8 bases fit TRBD1. CDR1 is SEHNR, CDR2 FQNEAQ, per germline (reference sequence). The CDR3 extends over 13 amino acids. V lost 5 bases, J lost 10 bases, and 9 bases stayed unmatched. CDR3 in DNA: TGTGCCAGCAGCGCCCAAACAGGGGGAAGAGCTTTCTTT. It codes for CASSAQTGGRAFF.

In its sample, this clone was seen once. The chain joins TRBV3-1 (or the pseudogene TRBV3-2) to TRBJ1-1, with 7 bases lining up with TRBD1. After removal of 1 base from V and 3 bases from J, the junction contained 11 bases not matched to a gene. The CDR3 length is 17 residues. Germline V gives CDR1 LGHDT, CDR2 YNNKEL (reference sequence). The CDR3, as DNA: TGTGCCAGCAGCCAAGTACCACCTACAGGGGTATACACTGAAGCTTTCTTT. Translation: CASSQVPPTGVYTEAFF.

V usage is TRBV10-1 and J usage is TRBJ2-4; maybe TRBD1 (5 bases). This CDR3 has 17 amino acids. Looked up from germline, CDR1 is WNHNN and CDR2 is SYGVQD (reference sequence). V gave up 5 bases and J gave up 0 bases, with 17 bases separating them. This CDR3 is CASSYSGQGLAKNIQYF. As DNA, the CDR3 is TGCGCCAGCAGTTATTCAGGGCAGGGTTTAGCCAAAAACATTCAGTACTTC.

This rearrangement joins TRBV27 to TRBJ1-5; weak D call: TRBD1 (5 bases). CDR1 and CDR2 (germline): MNHEY, SMNVEV (reference sequence). There are 13 residues in the CDR3. Trimming left V 5 bases short and J 5 bases short, with 10 bases between. The CDR3 bases are TGTGCCAGCAGTCAGGGCGGGGATCAGCCCCAGCATTTT. Encoded protein: CASSQGGDQPQHF.

The chain is built from TRBV24-1 and TRBJ2-1, with D unclear. V was cut by 5 bases and J by 3 bases, with 10 bases left in between. Germline CDR1 reads KGHDR; CDR2 reads SFDVKD. CDR3 size: 14 residues. As DNA, the CDR3 is TGTGCCACCAGTGTATCGCCGGGCTACAATGAGCAGTTCTTC. This encodes CATSVSPGYNEQFF.

In this sample, this clone turned up a few times. The V gene is TRBV5-1, the J gene TRBJ2-7; 8 bases align to TRBD1. Germline CDR1 reads SGHRS; CDR2 reads YFSETQ. The CDR3 length is 14 residues. The J segment lost 2 bases and the V segment lost 7 bases, leaving 8 bases of the junction unmatched. The CDR3 is CASVDGDRPYEQYF. CDR3 nucleotides: TGCGCCAGCGTAGATGGGGACAGGCCCTACGAGCAGTACTTC.

The genes are TRBV27 and TRBJ2-1; TRBD2 aligns across 8 bases. V shed 2 bases and J 3 bases; nucleotides not matched to a gene: 12. The CDR3 runs to 18 residues. Germline loops: CDR1 MNHEY, CDR2 SMNVEV (reference sequence). In DNA form, the CDR3 reads TGTGCCAGCAGTTTAAGAAGGGTAACCGGGACTAGCTACAATGAGCAGTTCTTC. It codes for CASSLRRVTGTSYNEQFF.

The V gene is TRBV11-2, the J gene TRBJ2-5, with 10 bases that match TRBD1. Germline CDR1 SGHAT, CDR2 FQNNGV. The CDR3 is 15 residues long. The V segment lost 6 bases and the J segment 4 bases; nucleotides outside the gene matches: 8. Here the CDR3 reads CASSSPGQGIETQYF. Written as DNA, the CDR3 is TGTGCCAGCAGTTCGCCGGGACAGGGGATAGAGACCCAGTACTTC.

This clone was seen only a few times. The rearrangement uses TRBV2 and TRBJ1-6; 12 bases agree with TRBD1. From germline, CDR1 is SNHLY and CDR2 FYNNEI. After removal of 6 bases from V and 7 bases from J, the junction contained 7 bases not matched to a gene. The CDR3 is 16 amino acids. The CDR3 region is CASRMGQGARNSPLHF. CDR3 sequence (DNA): TGTGCCAGCAGGATGGGACAGGGGGCGCGGAATTCACCCCTCCACTTT.

V is TRBV10-3 and J is TRBJ2-1; 10 bases fit TRBD2. The CDR3 consists of 16 residues. J was trimmed by 2 bases and V by 6 bases; bases with no gene match: 7. Germline CDR1 is ENHRY and CDR2 is SYGVKD. Here the CDR3 DNA reads TGTGCCATCAGAGATAGCGGGGGGCGTACCTACAATGAGCAGTTCTTC. Protein: CAIRDSGGRTYNEQFF.

The gene calls are TRBV24-1 and TRBJ2-2; D is perhaps TRBD1 (6 bases). CDR1 is KGHDR, CDR2 SFDVKD, per germline. With 5 bases removed from V and 1 base from J, the gap between germline ends came to 13 bases. CDR3 length: 16 amino acids. The CDR3 DNA sequence: TGTGCCACCAGTGCCCCGGGACAAAAGAACACCGGGGAGCTGTTTTTT. Translated: CATSAPGQKNTGELFF.

The chain uses TRBV3-1 (or the pseudogene TRBV3-2) and TRBJ1-4; D is possibly TRBD1 (5 bases). This CDR3 has 14 residues. V was shortened by 1 base and J by 7 bases, with 10 bases between the two germline ends. From germline, CDR1 is LGHDT and CDR2 YNNKEL (reference sequence). The CDR3 nucleotides are TGTGCCAGCAGCCAAGTGGGGGGGAGTGAAAAACTGTTTTTT. It yields the protein CASSQVGGSEKLFF.

The rearrangement joins TRBV7-9 to TRBJ2-1, with 10 nucleotides matching TRBD2. V dropped 3 bases and J dropped 8; count of bases not matched to a gene: 4. CDR3 length: 14 amino acids. Germline CDR1 SEHNR, CDR2 FQNEAQ (reference sequence). DNA of the CDR3: TGTGCCAGCAGCTTGAGCGGGAGGGTTGATGAGCAGTTCTTC. Residues: CASSLSGRVDEQFF.

The V call is TRBV28, the J call TRBJ1-4; D gene uncertain. The germline V and J ends were trimmed by 4 bases and 8 bases, with 11 bases remaining between them. Germline V gene lookup returns CDR1 MDHEN and CDR2 SYDVKM. CDR3 length equals 13 residues. The DNA of the CDR3 is TGTGCCAGCAGTTCCGAACAGAGAGAAAAACTGTTTTTT. It is translated as CASSSEQREKLFF.

The chain joins TRBV30 to TRBJ2-2; 12 nucleotides match TRBD2. The CDR3 loop spans 17 amino acids. V lost 7 bases, J lost 2 bases, and 11 bases stayed unmatched. The V gene's germline CDR1 is GTSNPN and CDR2 SVGIG (reference sequence). For the CDR3, the DNA is TGTGCCTCGAGGGGTCTAGCGGGGGGGTTTAACACCGGGGAGCTGTTTTTT. It codes for CASRGLAGGFNTGELFF.